This entry features one T cell receptor (beta chain) sequence. cDNA came from around 0.5 to 1 ug RNA primed by random hexamers. TCR beta CDR3 was amplified by immunoSEQ covering 54 Vbeta and 13 Jbeta. TCRdb analysed the immunoSEQ multiplex PCR reads with MiXCR anew, one entry per CDR3 protein. Among around 140,000 distinct CDR3 sequences listed, roughly 94% were seen once. The entry originates in a study of CD8 T cells in Susac syndrome. This CDR3 region has 15 residues. Germline CDR1 is SGHRS and CDR2 is YFSETQ. The ends lost 2 bases at V and 8 bases at J; junction bases unmatched: 5. Sequencing of TCR beta was carried out in blood CD8+ and CD4+ T cells. Through negative isolation, CD4+ and CD8+ T cells were obtained, while TEMRA cells were enriched using FACS.

The sequence was obtained from a human donor in good health. The chain uses TRBV5-1 and TRBJ2-1, with TRBD2 matching 12 bases. Sample: CD4+ T cells from PBMCs. As DNA, the CDR3 is TGCGCCAGCAGCTTCCGACTAGCGGGAGAGGATGAGCAGTTCTTC. Amino acids: CASSFRLAGEDEQFF.